One and the same sample provided the 22 T cell receptor beta chains below, sequenced in a study of vaccination effects on CD4 cells after COVID-19. Prior to sequencing, the ViraFEST assay stimulated PBMC with viral peptide pools, which expanded the antigen-specific CD4+ T cells. Following 10 days of culture, CD4+ T cells were isolated. Nucleocapsid antibodies were negative in the vaccine recipients, who had never had SARS-CoV-2 infection. Method: immunoSEQ multiplex PCR; TCRdb's copy keeps in-frame clones and lacks some. The sample includes about 63,000 clones, around 75% of them seen just once. These receptors have no identified antigens. The source material was CD4+ T cells from PBMCs cultured with HCoV-OC43 spike peptides, sampled before COVID-19 vaccination. Regarding subset: HCoV-OC43 spike overlapping peptide pool stimulation. All receptors derive from a human donor who received a COVID-19 vaccine.

V usage is TRBV7-3 and J usage is TRBJ2-1; a possible D gene is TRBD1 (5 bases). Trimming removed 5 bases from V and 2 bases from J, with 16 bases in between. Germline V CDR1 and CDR2: SGHTA, FQGTGA. CDR3 length: 16 amino acids. DNA of the CDR3: TGTGCCAGCAGCCAAAACGCAGGGCCCCCCTACAATGAGCAGTTCTTC. This translates into CASSQNAGPPYNEQFF.

This clone appeared a few times. In nucleotides, the CDR3 is TGCGCCAGCAGCCCTGGGACGGACTCCTACGAGCAGTACGTC. Residues: CASSPGTDSYEQYV. The genes are TRBV5-1 and TRBJ2-7; D may correspond to TRBD1 or TRBD2 (5 bases each). Germline V lookup: CDR1 SGHRS, CDR2 YFSETQ. The V end lost 4 bases, the J end lost 0 bases, and 11 bases lay between the germline ends. CDR3 length equals 14 residues.

The CDR3 nucleotides read TGTGCCACTGGCAGTAACTATGGCTACACCTTC. Protein product: CATGSNYGYTF. This chain joins TRBV6-5 and TRBJ1-2; D is undetermined. Germline V gene sequence: CDR1 MNHEY, CDR2 SVGAGI. The CDR3 contains 11 residues. V was pared by 10 bases and J by 1 base, with 7 bases between.

The chain combines TRBV19 with TRBJ2-2, with D tentatively TRBD1 (5 bases). The V and J ends lost 8 bases and 6 bases respectively, with 13 bases between them. The CDR3 has 13 residues. Germline V gives CDR1 LNHDA, CDR2 SQIVND (reference sequence). CDR3 residues: CASFGLGAGELFF. In nucleotides, the CDR3 is TGTGCCAGTTTTGGTTTAGGGGCCGGGGAGCTGTTTTTT.

This clone was found once. CDR3 in DNA: TGTGCCAGCAGTTACTCGAAGGCACAGGCAACCTACGAGCAGTACGTC. This translates into CASSYSKAQATYEQYV. This sequence joins TRBV6-5 and TRBJ2-7; a weak D match, TRBD1 (5 bases). The CDR3 has 16 amino acids. Germline assignment: CDR1 MNHEY and CDR2 SVGAGI. V was clipped by 0 bases and J by 2 bases, with 14 bases between them.

The V gene is TRBV19, the J gene TRBJ2-3; 10 bases map to TRBD1. This CDR3 contains 15 residues. With V trimmed by 5 bases and J by 1 base, 3 bases remained unmatched. Germline assignment: CDR1 LNHDA and CDR2 SQIVND (reference sequence). The chain's CDR3 is CASSRGTGGTDTQYF. Here the CDR3 DNA reads TGTGCCAGTAGTCGGGGGACAGGGGGCACAGATACGCAGTATTTT.

The rearrangement uses TRBV5-5 and TRBJ2-3; perhaps TRBD1 as D (6 bases). Trimming removed 2 bases from V and 5 bases from J, with 21 bases in between. This CDR3 spans 17 amino acids. The germline V gene has CDR1 SGHKS and CDR2 YYEKEE (reference sequence). The CDR3 loop is CASSFTGNRGGGDTQYF. DNA for the CDR3: TGTGCCAGCAGCTTTACAGGGAATAGAGGAGGTGGAGATACGCAGTATTTT.

V is TRBV30 and J is TRBJ2-5; 9 nucleotides match TRBD2. This CDR3 has 16 residues. Germline V gene lookup returns CDR1 GTSNPN and CDR2 SVGIG (reference sequence). V shed 1 base and J 5 bases; nucleotides not matched to a gene: 11. CDR3 sequence: CAWSGGAGGLVETQYF. The CDR3, as DNA: TGTGCCTGGAGTGGGGGTGCGGGGGGGCTCGTTGAGACCCAGTACTTC.

This clone was seen a few times. This chain connects TRBV6-5 to TRBJ2-5; 7 bases map to TRBD1. V was clipped by 6 bases and J by 4 bases; unmatched bases: 8. CDR3 length equals 14 residues. The germline CDR1 and CDR2 sequences are MNHEY and SVGAGI. Written as DNA, the CDR3 is TGTGCCAGCAGCTGGACAGCAGGGGGAGAGACCCAGTACTTC. It translates to CASSWTAGGETQYF.

This clone was picked up a small number of times. The gene calls are TRBV2 and TRBJ1-1; D perhaps matches TRBD1 (6 bases). This CDR3 comprises 14 residues. Between the trimmed V and J ends, which lost 5 bases and 4 bases, there was a span of 14 bases. The germline CDR1 and CDR2 sequences are SNHLY and FYNNEI. CDR3 residues: CASSSDRRVTEAFF. CDR3 DNA sequence: TGTGCCAGCAGTAGTGACAGGCGGGTCACTGAAGCTTTCTTT.

The chain recombines TRBV18 with TRBJ2-2, with D possibly matching TRBD1 (5 bases). The CDR3 is made up of 13 amino acids. V lost 2 bases and J lost 5, with 6 bases in between. Looked up from germline, CDR1 is KGHSH and CDR2 is LQKENI. The CDR3 sequence: CASSPGQTGELFF. CDR3 coding DNA: TGTGCCAGCTCACCAGGACAAACCGGGGAGCTGTTTTTT.

This rearrangement joins TRBV2 to TRBJ2-1, with 8 bases matching TRBD1. CDR1 SNHLY and CDR2 FYNNEI come from the germline V gene. The CDR3 sequence is 14 residues long. The V gene end was trimmed by 6 bases and the J gene end by 10 bases; junction bases not matched to a gene: 11. The CDR3 DNA is TGTGCCAGCAGGCGATCCGGACAGGGCGGCGAGCAGTTCTTC. This translates into CASRRSGQGGEQFF.

The CDR3 region has the DNA TGCGCCAGCAGAGACACTCCCCAAGAGACCCAGTACTTC. Amino acids: CASRDTPQETQYF. The chain carries TRBV5-1 and TRBJ2-5; D ambiguous. Germline V gives CDR1 SGHRS, CDR2 YFSETQ. The CDR3 loop spans 13 amino acids. V shed 5 bases and J shed 1 base, with 9 bases lying between them.

The genes are TRBV6-5 and TRBJ2-3; the D call may be TRBD1 or TRBD2 (5 bases each). Germline CDR1 MNHEY, CDR2 SVGAGI. Trimming removed 5 bases at V and 4 bases at J, with 13 bases between. CDR3 length equals 14 residues. CDR3 nucleotides: TGTGCCAGCAGTCCACCCGGGACCCCAGATACGCAGTATTTT. Translated: CASSPPGTPDTQYF.

The CDR3 loop reads CASSYSGTGSHEQYV. In DNA, the CDR3 is TGTGCCAGCAGTTACTCCGGGACAGGGAGCCACGAGCAGTACGTC. V gene TRBV6-2 or TRBV6-3 combines with J gene TRBJ2-7; 9 positions match TRBD1. CDR1 and CDR2 (germline): MNHEY, SVGEGT. Germline trimming cut 0 bases from V and 5 bases from J; bases unmatched to any gene: 5. CDR3 length: 15 amino acids.

This clone was counted only a few times. The rearrangement links TRBV6-5 to TRBJ1-1; D is ambiguous. Germline assignment: CDR1 MNHEY and CDR2 SVGAGI. The CDR3 runs 12 residues. With 7 bases removed from V and 10 bases from J, the gap between germline ends came to 16 bases. CDR3 residues: CASKSGVLGAFF. Written as DNA, the CDR3 is TGTGCCAGCAAGAGCGGGGTTTTGGGAGCTTTCTTT.

The chain has TRBV5-1 and TRBJ2-1, with 10 bases identical to TRBD2. The CDR3 consists of 16 residues. V dropped 2 bases and J dropped 7; count of bases not matched to a gene: 9. Germline CDR1 and CDR2: SGHRS and YFSETQ. The CDR3 here is CASSLESGGARNEQFF. DNA of the CDR3: TGCGCCAGCAGCTTAGAGAGCGGGGGGGCAAGAAATGAGCAGTTCTTC.

This chain joins TRBV6-5 and TRBJ2-1; weak D call: TRBD1 (8 bases). V was pared by 6 bases and J by 4 bases, with 13 bases between. The CDR3 has 14 residues. Germline assignment: CDR1 MNHEY and CDR2 SVGAGI. The CDR3 loop reads CASRAGQEYNEQFF. The DNA of the CDR3 is TGTGCCAGCAGAGCGGGACAGGAATACAATGAGCAGTTCTTC.

This clone is a singleton in its sample. The chain carries TRBV19 and TRBJ2-3; TRBD2 might be the D (5 bases). Germline values: CDR1 LNHDA, CDR2 SQIVND (reference sequence). The CDR3 contains 15 residues. V gave up 9 bases and J gave up 0 bases, with 16 bases separating them. This CDR3 reads CASRGRGSSTDTQYF. The CDR3, as DNA: TGTGCCAGCAGAGGCAGAGGGTCTAGCACAGATACGCAGTATTTT.

V usage is TRBV7-2 and J usage is TRBJ1-5; 9 nucleotides line up with TRBD1. The CDR3 runs to 14 residues. The V segment lost 4 bases and the J segment 4 bases; nucleotides outside the gene matches: 2. Germline V gene lookup returns CDR1 SGHTA and CDR2 FQGNSA. CDR3 in amino acids: CASSWTGDNQPQHF. CDR3 in DNA: TGTGCCAGCAGCTGGACAGGGGATAATCAGCCCCAGCATTTT.

V is TRBV6-1 and J is TRBJ1-6; 7 bases fit TRBD1. This CDR3 has 16 amino acids. The trim removed 1 base at V and 3 bases at J, leaving 3 bases unmatched. Germline V CDR1 and CDR2: MNHNS, SASEGT. The CDR3 nucleotides are TGTGCCAGCAGTGAAGAGGGACAGCACTATAATTCACCCCTCCACTTT. This encodes CASSEEGQHYNSPLHF.

The count of this clone is one. The chain recombines TRBV12-5 with TRBJ2-2; the D gene is possibly TRBD1 (5 bases). Trimming shortened V by 0 bases and J by 6 bases, and 11 bases separated the two germline ends. Germline V CDR1 and CDR2: LGHNT, FRNRAP. The CDR3 extends over 15 amino acids. The chain's CDR3 is CASGLVPLGAGELFF. For the CDR3, the DNA is TGTGCTAGTGGTTTGGTTCCTCTAGGGGCCGGGGAGCTGTTTTTT.